These 8 T cell receptor beta chains were sequenced from one sample in a study of T cell changes during pregnancy in multiple sclerosis. Profiled with immunoSEQ multiplex PCR; TCRdb holds only in-frame clones, not every one. The table records roughly 100,000 clones, about 89% of them present only once. The sample consisted of peripheral blood, taken before pregnancy. These receptors came from a female donor with multiple sclerosis, enrolled in a pregnancy study.

About this clone: The sample carries other DNA sequences with the same CDR3. The chain couples TRBV7-9 to TRBJ2-7, with 10 bases that match TRBD2. The length of the CDR3 is 14 residues. The germline V gene has CDR1 SEHNR and CDR2 FQNEAQ (reference sequence). V was pared by 6 bases and J by 0 bases, with 2 bases of the junction left unmatched. DNA of the CDR3: TGTGCCAGCAGTAGCGGGGGGAGCTCCTACGAGCAGTACTTC. Protein: CASSSGGSSYEQYF.

The gene calls are TRBV5-1 and TRBJ2-1, with 8 bases fitting TRBD1. Unmatched junction bases numbered 13, after V lost 4 bases and J lost 4 bases. This CDR3 comprises 17 residues. Per the germline V gene, CDR1 is SGHRS and CDR2 is YFSETQ. The chain's CDR3 is CASSPGTGRGGYNEQFF. Here the CDR3 DNA reads TGCGCCAGCAGCCCAGGGACAGGCCGAGGGGGATACAATGAGCAGTTCTTC.

This chain links TRBV9 with TRBJ1-5; TRBD1 is a possible D gene (5 bases). Germline V CDR1 and CDR2: SGDLS, YYNGEE. CDR3 size: 13 residues. Trimming stripped 0 bases from V and 6 bases from J, with 7 bases between. CDR3 in amino acids: CASSVDQGQPQHF. The CDR3 DNA follows: TGTGCCAGCAGCGTAGACCAGGGTCAGCCCCAGCATTTT. Supplemented by reference TRBV9 and TRBJ1-5, the full variable domain reads DSGVTQTPKHLITATGQRVTLRCSPRSGDLSVYWYQQSLDQGLQFLIQYYNGEERAKGNILERFSAQQFPDLHSELNLSSLELGDSALYFCASSVDQGQPQHFGDGTRLSIL.

The chain couples TRBV5-1 to TRBJ2-1; TRBD2 aligns across 12 bases. The CDR3 spans 18 residues. With 5 bases clipped from V and 5 bases from J, the junction kept 14 bases outside the gene matches. Germline lookup yields CDR1 SGHRS and CDR2 YFSETQ. CDR3 sequence (DNA): TGCGCCAGCAGGGACTTAGGACTAGCGGGATGGGGTAACAATGAGCAGTTCTTC. It translates to CASRDLGLAGWGNNEQFF. Together with reference TRBV5-1 and TRBJ2-1, the CDR3 gives the full variable domain: KAGVTQTPRYLIKTRGQQVTLSCSPISGHRSVSWYQQTPGQGLQFLFEYFSETQRNKGNFPGRFSGRQFSNSRSEMNVSTLELGDSALYLCASRDLGLAGWGNNEQFFGPGTRLTVL.

As concerns this clone: This sample also contains other DNA sequences that code for the same CDR3. This sequence joins TRBV7-9 and TRBJ2-7, with 8 bases that match TRBD2. Germline CDR1 and CDR2: SEHNR and FQNEAQ (reference sequence). Trimming took 5 bases from V and 0 from J; bases not matched to a gene: 3. The CDR3 consists of 14 residues. The CDR3 nucleotides are TGTGCCAGCAGCAGCGGGGGCAGCTCCTACGAGCAGTACTTC. Amino acids: CASSSGGSSYEQYF.

This chain links TRBV6-4 with TRBJ2-1, with 8 bases matching TRBD2. This CDR3 is 15 amino acids long. The J segment lost 3 bases and the V segment lost 3 bases, leaving 4 bases of the junction unmatched. Looked up from germline, CDR1 is MRHNA and CDR2 is SNTAGT. The CDR3 here is CASSDKAGGYNEQFF. The CDR3 nucleotides read TGTGCCAGCAGTGATAAGGCGGGGGGCTACAATGAGCAGTTCTTC.

The gene calls are TRBV7-3 and TRBJ2-7, with D tentatively TRBD2 (7 bases). Between the trimmed V and J ends, which lost 7 bases and 2 bases, there was a span of 24 bases. CDR1 is SGHTA, CDR2 FQGTGA, per germline. CDR3 length: 17 residues. CDR3 residues: CASILGRGPRRTYEQYF. The CDR3 region has the DNA TGTGCCAGCATCCTCGGGCGGGGGCCCCGCCGAACCTACGAGCAGTACTTC.

Here the CDR3 reads CASSEDFYEQYF. The CDR3 DNA sequence: TGTGCCAGCAGTGAAGACTTCTACGAGCAGTACTTC. The rearrangement links TRBV25-1 to TRBJ2-7, with no clear D. This CDR3 comprises 12 residues. Germline V gene sequence: CDR1 MGHDK, CDR2 SYGVNS. The germline V and J ends were trimmed by 2 bases and 3 bases, with 5 bases remaining between them.